What follows is one TCR beta chain and its context. Its antigen is unidentified. Germline V gene lookup returns CDR1 WNHNN and CDR2 SYGVQD (reference sequence). The CDR3 spans 14 residues. Trimming pared 6 bases from V and 4 bases from J, leaving 16 bases between. These data belong to a study of cytomegalovirus exposure and HLA in healthy donors. Study-level points and caveats: Cytomegalovirus status was reportedly diagnosed by the classifier with high sensitivity and specificity. It was only CMV serostatus that was available as immune exposure information.

This PCR relied on a set of 60 Vbeta primers and 13 Jbeta primers. Assay used: immunoSEQ multiplex PCR; TCRdb lists only in-frame clones, some missing. The sample contains about 160,000 clones, 80% to 90% of which appear only once. This sequence was found in a male donor in good health and CMV-seronegative. The V gene is TRBV10-1, the J gene TRBJ2-7; D possibly corresponds to TRBD1 (6 bases). Sequenced sample: PBMCs. The CDR3 loop reads CASSKTGNLYEQYF. The CDR3 DNA reads TGCGCCAGCAGCAAAACAGGGAACCTATACGAGCAGTACTTC.